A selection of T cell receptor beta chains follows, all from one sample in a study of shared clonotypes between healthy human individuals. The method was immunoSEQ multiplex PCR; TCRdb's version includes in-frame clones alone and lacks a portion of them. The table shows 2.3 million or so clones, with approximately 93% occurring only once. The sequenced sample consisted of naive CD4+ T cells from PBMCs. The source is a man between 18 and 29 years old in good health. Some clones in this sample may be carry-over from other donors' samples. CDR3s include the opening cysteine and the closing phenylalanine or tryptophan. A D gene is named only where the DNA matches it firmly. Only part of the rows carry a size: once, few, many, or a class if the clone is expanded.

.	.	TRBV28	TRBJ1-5	CASSLSIASDPQHF	TGTGCCAGCAGTTTATCAATCGCCTCAGACCCCCAGCATTTT
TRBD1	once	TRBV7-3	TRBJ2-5	CASKPRQGPETQYF	TGTGCCAGCAAACCACGACAGGGGCCAGAGACCCAGTACTTC
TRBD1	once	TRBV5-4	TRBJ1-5	CASSYTGTVNQPQHF	TGTGCCAGCAGCTACACCGGGACAGTCAATCAGCCCCAGCATTTT
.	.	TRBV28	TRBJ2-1	CASSTQGDEQFF	TGTGCCAGCAGCACACAGGGCGATGAGCAGTTCTTC
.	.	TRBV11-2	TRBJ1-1	CASSRSGGNTEAFF	TGTGCCAGCAGCCGCTCCGGGGGGAACACTGAAGCTTTCTTT
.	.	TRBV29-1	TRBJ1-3	CSVEDVRGARGNTIYF	TGCAGCGTTGAAGATGTAAGGGGGGCGAGGGGAAACACCATATATTTT
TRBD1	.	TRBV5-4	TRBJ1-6	CASSYSDRGNSPLHF	TGTGCCAGCAGCTATTCGGACAGGGGAAATTCACCCCTCCACTTT
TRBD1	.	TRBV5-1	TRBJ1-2	CASSLPTGEGYGYTF	TGCGCCAGCAGCTTACCGACAGGGGAAGGGTATGGCTACACCTTC
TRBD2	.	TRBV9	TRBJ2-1	CASSVGLGLADSYNEQFF	TGTGCCAGCAGCGTAGGGCTGGGGCTAGCGGATTCCTACAATGAGCAGTTCTTC
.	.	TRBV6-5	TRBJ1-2	CASSSEGYGYTF	TGTGCCAGCAGTTCGGAGGGCTATGGCTACACCTTC
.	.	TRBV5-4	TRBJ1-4	CASSLNSWEGEEKLFF	TGTGCCAGCAGCTTGAACTCCTGGGAAGGGGAAGAAAAACTGTTTTTT
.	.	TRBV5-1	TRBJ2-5	CASSLSGIQETQYF	TGCGCCAGCAGCTTAAGTGGCATCCAAGAGACCCAGTACTTC
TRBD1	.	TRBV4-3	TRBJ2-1	CASSQDLRDRVNEQFF	TGCGCCAGCAGCCAAGATCTTCGCGACAGGGTCAATGAGCAGTTCTTC